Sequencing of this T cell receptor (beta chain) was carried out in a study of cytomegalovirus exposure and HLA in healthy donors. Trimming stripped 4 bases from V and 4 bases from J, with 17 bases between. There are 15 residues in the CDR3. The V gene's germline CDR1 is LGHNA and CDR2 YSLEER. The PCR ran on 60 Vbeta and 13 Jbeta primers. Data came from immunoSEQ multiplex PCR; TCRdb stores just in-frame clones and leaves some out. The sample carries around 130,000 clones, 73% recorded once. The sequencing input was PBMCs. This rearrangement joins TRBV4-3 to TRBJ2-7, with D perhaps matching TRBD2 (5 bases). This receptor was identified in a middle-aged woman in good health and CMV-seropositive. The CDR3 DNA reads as TGCGCCAGCAGCCCTTCACCGGGGAACGATTACGAGCAGTACTTC. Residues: CASSPSPGNDYEQYF.